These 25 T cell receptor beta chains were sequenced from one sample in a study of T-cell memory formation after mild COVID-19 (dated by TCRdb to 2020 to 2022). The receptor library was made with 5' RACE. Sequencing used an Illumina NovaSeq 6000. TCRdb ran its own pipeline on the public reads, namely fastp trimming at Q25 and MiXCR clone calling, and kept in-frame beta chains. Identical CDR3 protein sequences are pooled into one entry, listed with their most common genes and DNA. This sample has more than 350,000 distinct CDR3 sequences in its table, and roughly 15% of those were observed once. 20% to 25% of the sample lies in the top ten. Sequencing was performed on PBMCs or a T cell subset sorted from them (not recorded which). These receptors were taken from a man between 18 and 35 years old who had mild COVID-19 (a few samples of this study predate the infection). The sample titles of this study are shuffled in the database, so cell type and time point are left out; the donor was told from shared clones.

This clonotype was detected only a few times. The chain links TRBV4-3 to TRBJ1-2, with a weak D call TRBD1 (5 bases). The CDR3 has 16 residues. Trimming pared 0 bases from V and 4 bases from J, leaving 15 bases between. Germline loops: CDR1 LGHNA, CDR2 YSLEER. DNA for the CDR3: TGCGCCAGCAGCCAAGATCGTGGGACCCAACTCTATGGCTACACCTTC. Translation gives CASSQDRGTQLYGYTF.

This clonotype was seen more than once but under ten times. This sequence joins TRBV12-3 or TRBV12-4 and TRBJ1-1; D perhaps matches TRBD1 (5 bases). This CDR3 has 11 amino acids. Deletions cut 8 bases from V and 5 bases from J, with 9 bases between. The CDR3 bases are TGTGCCAGCTATCAGGGTACTGAAGCTTTCTTT. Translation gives CASYQGTEAFF.

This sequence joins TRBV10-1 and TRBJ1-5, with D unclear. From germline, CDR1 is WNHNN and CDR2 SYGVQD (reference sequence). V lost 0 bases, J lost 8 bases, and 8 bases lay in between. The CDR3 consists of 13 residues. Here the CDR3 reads CASSESYGEPQHF. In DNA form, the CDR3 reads TGCGCCAGCAGTGAGTCGTACGGGGAGCCCCAGCATTTT.

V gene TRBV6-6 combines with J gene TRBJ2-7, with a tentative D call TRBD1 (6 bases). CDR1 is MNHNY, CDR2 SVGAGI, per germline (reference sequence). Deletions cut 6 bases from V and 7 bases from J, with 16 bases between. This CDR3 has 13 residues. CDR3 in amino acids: CASRLGGGSEQYV. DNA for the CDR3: TGTGCCAGCAGGTTAGGGGGTGGCTCTGAGCAGTACGTC.

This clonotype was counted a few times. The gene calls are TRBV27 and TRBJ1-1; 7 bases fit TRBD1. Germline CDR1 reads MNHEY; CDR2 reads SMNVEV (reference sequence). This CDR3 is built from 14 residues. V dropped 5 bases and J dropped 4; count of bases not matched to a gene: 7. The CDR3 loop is CASSPTGLATEAFF. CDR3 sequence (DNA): TGTGCCAGCAGTCCGACAGGGCTGGCCACTGAAGCTTTCTTT.

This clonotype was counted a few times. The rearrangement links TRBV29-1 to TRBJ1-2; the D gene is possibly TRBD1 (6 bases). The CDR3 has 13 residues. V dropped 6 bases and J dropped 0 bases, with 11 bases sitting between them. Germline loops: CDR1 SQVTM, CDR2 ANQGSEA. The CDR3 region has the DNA TGCAGCGTGTTGACAGGAGCTAACTATGGCTACACCTTC. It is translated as CSVLTGANYGYTF.

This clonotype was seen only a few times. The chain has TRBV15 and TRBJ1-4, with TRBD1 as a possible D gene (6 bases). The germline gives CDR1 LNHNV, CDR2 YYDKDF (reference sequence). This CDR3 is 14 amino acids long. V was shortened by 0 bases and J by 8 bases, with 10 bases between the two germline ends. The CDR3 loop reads CATSREGALEKLFF. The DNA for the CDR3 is TGTGCCACCAGCAGAGAGGGGGCACTAGAAAAACTGTTTTTT. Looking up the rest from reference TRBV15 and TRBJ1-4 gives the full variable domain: DAMVIQNPRYQVTQFGKPVTLSCSQTLNHNVMYWYQQKSSQAPKLLFHYYDKDFNNEADTPDNFQSRRPNTSFCFLDIRSPGLGDTAMYLCATSREGALEKLFFGSGTQLSVL.

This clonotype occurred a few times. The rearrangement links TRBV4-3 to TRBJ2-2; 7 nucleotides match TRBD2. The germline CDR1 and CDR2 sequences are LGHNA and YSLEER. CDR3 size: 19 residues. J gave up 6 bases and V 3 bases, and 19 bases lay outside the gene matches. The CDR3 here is CASSQAVFGGTSEAGELFF. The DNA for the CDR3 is TGCGCCAGCAGCCAGGCGGTTTTCGGGGGGACCTCGGAAGCCGGGGAGCTGTTTTTT.

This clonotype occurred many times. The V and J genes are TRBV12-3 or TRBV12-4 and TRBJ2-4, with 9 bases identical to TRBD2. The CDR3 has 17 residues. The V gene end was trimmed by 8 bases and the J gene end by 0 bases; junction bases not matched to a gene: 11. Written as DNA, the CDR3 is TGTGCCAGCCGGCACCGGAGCGGGGGGTTAGCCAAAAACATTCAGTACTTC. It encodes CASRHRSGGLAKNIQYF.

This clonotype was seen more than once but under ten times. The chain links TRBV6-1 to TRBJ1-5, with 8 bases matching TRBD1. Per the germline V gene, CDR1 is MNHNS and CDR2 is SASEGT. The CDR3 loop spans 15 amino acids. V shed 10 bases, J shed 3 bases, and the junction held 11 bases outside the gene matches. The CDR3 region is CATKRGQELNQPQHF. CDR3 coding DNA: TGTGCCACCAAAAGGGGACAGGAGCTCAATCAGCCCCAGCATTTT.

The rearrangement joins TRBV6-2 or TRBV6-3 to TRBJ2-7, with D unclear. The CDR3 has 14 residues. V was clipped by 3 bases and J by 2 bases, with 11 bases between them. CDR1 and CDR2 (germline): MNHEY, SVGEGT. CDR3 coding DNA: TGTGCCAGCAGTTATTCGGGCGGAACCTACGAGCAGTACGTC. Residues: CASSYSGGTYEQYV.

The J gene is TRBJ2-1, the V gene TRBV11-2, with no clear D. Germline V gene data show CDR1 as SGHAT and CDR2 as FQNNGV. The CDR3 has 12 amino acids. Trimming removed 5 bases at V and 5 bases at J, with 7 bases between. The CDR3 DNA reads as TGTGCCAGCAGCAGAGCTCACAATGAGCAGTTCTTC. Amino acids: CASSRAHNEQFF.

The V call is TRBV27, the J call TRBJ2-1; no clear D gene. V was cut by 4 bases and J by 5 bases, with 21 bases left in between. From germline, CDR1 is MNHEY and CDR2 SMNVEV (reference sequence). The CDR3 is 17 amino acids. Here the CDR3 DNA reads TGTGCCAGCAGTTCGTTCTTCCCTAGGGTTAAGGACAATGAGCAGTTCTTC. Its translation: CASSSFFPRVKDNEQFF.

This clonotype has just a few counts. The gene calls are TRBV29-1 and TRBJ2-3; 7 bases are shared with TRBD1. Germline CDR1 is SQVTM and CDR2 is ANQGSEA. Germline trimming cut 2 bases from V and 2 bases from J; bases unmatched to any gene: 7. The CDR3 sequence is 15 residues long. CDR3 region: CSVETGASHTDTQYF. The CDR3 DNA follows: TGCAGCGTTGAAACAGGGGCCTCCCACACAGATACGCAGTATTTT.

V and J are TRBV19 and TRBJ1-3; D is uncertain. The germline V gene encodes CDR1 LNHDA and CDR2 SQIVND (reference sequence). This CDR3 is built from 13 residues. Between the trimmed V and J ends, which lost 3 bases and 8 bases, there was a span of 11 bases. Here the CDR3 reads CASSIGRWDTIYF. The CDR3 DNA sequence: TGTGCCAGTAGTATCGGACGCTGGGACACCATATATTTT.

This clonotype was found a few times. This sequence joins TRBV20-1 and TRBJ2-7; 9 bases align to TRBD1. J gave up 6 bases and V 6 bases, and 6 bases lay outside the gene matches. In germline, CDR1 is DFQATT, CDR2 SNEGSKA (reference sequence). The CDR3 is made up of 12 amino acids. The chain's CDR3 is CSATGQGTEQYF. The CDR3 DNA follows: TGCAGTGCAACTGGACAGGGGACCGAGCAGTACTTC.

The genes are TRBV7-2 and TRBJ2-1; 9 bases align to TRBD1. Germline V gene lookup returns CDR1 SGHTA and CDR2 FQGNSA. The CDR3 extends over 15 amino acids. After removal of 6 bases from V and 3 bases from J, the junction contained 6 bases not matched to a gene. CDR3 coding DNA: TGTGCCAGCAGTTCCGACAGGGGGTACTACAATGAGCAGTTCTTC. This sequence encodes CASSSDRGYYNEQFF.

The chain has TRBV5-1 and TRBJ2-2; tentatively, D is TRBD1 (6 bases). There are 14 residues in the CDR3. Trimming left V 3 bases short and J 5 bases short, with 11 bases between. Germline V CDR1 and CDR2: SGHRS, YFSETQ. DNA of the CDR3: TGCGCCAGCAGCTCAAAGGGGGAGACCGGGGAGCTGTTTTTT. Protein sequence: CASSSKGETGELFF.

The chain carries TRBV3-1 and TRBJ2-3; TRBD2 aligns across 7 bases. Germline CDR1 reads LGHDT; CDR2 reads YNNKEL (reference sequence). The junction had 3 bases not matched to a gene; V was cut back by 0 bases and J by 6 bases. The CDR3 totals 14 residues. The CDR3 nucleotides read TGTGCCAGCAGCCAAGATTGGGGGGGTGATACGCAGTATTTT. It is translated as CASSQDWGGDTQYF.

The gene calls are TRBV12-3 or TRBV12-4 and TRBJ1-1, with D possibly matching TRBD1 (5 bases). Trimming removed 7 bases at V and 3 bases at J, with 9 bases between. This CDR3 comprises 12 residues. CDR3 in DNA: TGTGCCAGCAATACAGGCTACACTGAAGCTTTCTTT. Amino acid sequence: CASNTGYTEAFF.

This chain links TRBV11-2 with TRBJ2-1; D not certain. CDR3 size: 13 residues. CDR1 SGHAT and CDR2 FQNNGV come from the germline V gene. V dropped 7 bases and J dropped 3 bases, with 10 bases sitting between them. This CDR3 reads CASNRENYNEQFF. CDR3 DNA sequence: TGTGCCAGCAATCGTGAAAACTACAATGAGCAGTTCTTC.

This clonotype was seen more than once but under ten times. CDR3 DNA sequence: TGCAGTGCTCCCGGAGGGGACACTGAAGCTTTCTTT. This gives the protein CSAPGGDTEAFF. V usage is TRBV20-1 and J usage is TRBJ1-1; tentative D call: TRBD1 (5 bases). This CDR3 region has 12 residues. Trimming removed 5 bases from V and 3 bases from J, with 10 bases in between. Per the germline V gene, CDR1 is DFQATT and CDR2 is SNEGSKA (reference sequence).

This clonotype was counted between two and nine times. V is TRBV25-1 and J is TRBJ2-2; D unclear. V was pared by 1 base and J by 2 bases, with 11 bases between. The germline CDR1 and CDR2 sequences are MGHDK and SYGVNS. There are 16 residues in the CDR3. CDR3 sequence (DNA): TGTGCCAGCAGTGAATTCGGACCGGCCAACACCGGGGAGCTGTTTTTT. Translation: CASSEFGPANTGELFF.

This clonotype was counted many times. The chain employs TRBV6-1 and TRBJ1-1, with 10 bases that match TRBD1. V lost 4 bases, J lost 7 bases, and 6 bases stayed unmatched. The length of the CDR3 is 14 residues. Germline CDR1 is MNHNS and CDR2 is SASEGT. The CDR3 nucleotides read TGTGCCAGCAGTGCGTGGGACAGGGGTATTGAAGCTTTCTTT. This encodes CASSAWDRGIEAFF.

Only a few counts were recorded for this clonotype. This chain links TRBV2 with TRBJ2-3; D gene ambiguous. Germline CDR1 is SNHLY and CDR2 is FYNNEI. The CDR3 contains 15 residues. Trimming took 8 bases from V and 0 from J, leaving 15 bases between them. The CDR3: CASASRSPSTDTQYF. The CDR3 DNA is TGTGCCAGCGCCTCGCGGAGCCCAAGCACAGATACGCAGTATTTT.